Below, 32 T cell receptor beta chains from the same sample are listed, as sequenced in a study of T-cell memory formation after mild COVID-19. MiXCR, run by TCRdb on the 5' RACE reads, gives a single entry per CDR3 protein. The sample records more than 250,000 distinct CDR3 sequences, 15% to 20% being singletons. Sample: PBMCs or a T cell subset sorted from them (not recorded which). All receptors derive from a man aged 18 to 29 who had mild COVID-19 (a few samples of this study predate the infection). Cell type and time point are not known.

This clonotype was observed once. The V and J genes are TRBV19 and TRBJ2-2, with TRBD2 matching over 8 bases. The trim removed 4 bases at V and 3 bases at J, leaving 13 bases unmatched. CDR3 length: 18 amino acids. Germline V gene lookup returns CDR1 LNHDA and CDR2 SQIVND (reference sequence). This chain's CDR3 is CASSTQFSGGAYTGELFF. The CDR3 DNA sequence: TGTGCCAGTAGTACTCAGTTCAGCGGGGGAGCCTACACCGGGGAGCTGTTTTTT.

The chain combines TRBV20-1 with TRBJ2-2; unclear D gene. Per germline, CDR1 DFQATT and CDR2 SNEGSKA (reference sequence). CDR3 length equals 11 residues. Trimming cost V 7 bases and J 5 bases, with 8 bases left between them. CDR3 nucleotides: TGCAGTGGTCGATTTACCGGGGAGCTGTTTTTT. Its protein product is CSGRFTGELFF.

The chain employs TRBV12-3 or TRBV12-4 and TRBJ1-2, with 10 bases identical to TRBD1. The CDR3 extends over 16 amino acids. The trim removed 5 bases at V and 2 bases at J, leaving 8 bases unmatched. The DNA of the CDR3 is TGTGCCAGCAGTAACCGCGGACAGGGGGGAAACTATGGCTACACCTTC. Translated: CASSNRGQGGNYGYTF.

This clonotype has a single count. The chain recombines TRBV10-3 with TRBJ2-3; TRBD1 or TRBD2 may be the D gene (5 bases each). Trimming shortened V by 5 bases and J by 2 bases, and 11 bases separated the two germline ends. CDR3 length: 14 amino acids. The germline V gene encodes CDR1 ENHRY and CDR2 SYGVKD. CDR3 coding DNA: TGTGCCATCAGTCTGGCCGGGGCCACAGATACGCAGTATTTT. Its protein is CAISLAGATDTQYF.

This chain joins TRBV6-2 or TRBV6-3 and TRBJ1-6; D gene uncertain. The V end lost 2 bases, the J end lost 5 bases, and 7 bases lay between the germline ends. CDR1 and CDR2 (germline): MNHEY, SVGEGT. The CDR3 has 14 amino acids. The DNA for the CDR3 is TGTGCCAGCAGTTACCGGGCAGATAATTCACCCCTCCACTTT. As protein: CASSYRADNSPLHF.

V usage is TRBV30 and J usage is TRBJ1-3; weak D call: TRBD1 (6 bases). The CDR3 contains 15 residues. The V end was cut by 0 bases, the J end by 3 bases, with 12 bases between. The germline gives CDR1 GTSNPN, CDR2 SVGIG (reference sequence). Here the CDR3 DNA reads TGTGCCTGGAGTGTCCCGGGGGCGAGTGGAAACACCATATATTTT. Residues: CAWSVPGASGNTIYF.

The chain carries TRBV7-2 and TRBJ2-7; 7 nucleotides line up with TRBD1. This CDR3 is built from 16 residues. Germline V gives CDR1 SGHTA, CDR2 FQGNSA. V was pared by 0 bases and J by 2 bases, with 7 bases of the junction left unmatched. The CDR3 here is CASSLAGTGAAYEQYF. In DNA, the CDR3 is TGTGCCAGCAGCTTAGCAGGAACAGGGGCGGCCTACGAGCAGTACTTC.

This clonotype turned up a few times. This sequence joins TRBV6-1 and TRBJ2-2; 9 bases match TRBD1. CDR3 length: 15 amino acids. After removal of 3 bases from V and 6 bases from J, the junction contained 5 bases not matched to a gene. The germline CDR1 and CDR2 sequences are MNHNS and SASEGT. CDR3 DNA sequence: TGTGCCAGCAGTGAGGGACAGGGAAAATCCGGGGAGCTGTTTTTT. Amino acid sequence: CASSEGQGKSGELFF.

This clonotype was seen a single time. The chain has TRBV4-3 and TRBJ2-3; TRBD1 agrees at 7 bases. Germline trimming cut 4 bases from V and 5 bases from J; bases unmatched to any gene: 3. CDR1 and CDR2 from the germline V gene are LGHNA and YSLEER. The CDR3 totals 13 residues. This chain's CDR3 is CASSPRTGDTQYF. Here the CDR3 DNA reads TGCGCCAGCAGCCCCCGGACAGGAGATACGCAGTATTTT.

This clonotype was seen more than once but under ten times. The V gene is TRBV12-3 or TRBV12-4, the J gene TRBJ2-7, with 7 bases identical to TRBD2. This CDR3 spans 14 amino acids. J gave up 5 bases and V 4 bases, and 8 bases lay outside the gene matches. CDR3 region: CASSYRTSLNEQYF. The CDR3 nucleotides are TGTGCCAGCAGTTACAGGACTAGTCTGAACGAGCAGTACTTC.

This clonotype was counted at least ten times. This chain joins TRBV29-1 and TRBJ1-5; TRBD1 agrees at 12 bases. Per germline, CDR1 SQVTM and CDR2 ANQGSEA. The CDR3 contains 13 residues. V lost 6 bases and J lost 5; bases outside the gene matches: 2. Here the CDR3 DNA reads TGCAGCGTCGGGACAGGGGGCCATCAGCCCCAGCATTTT. Its protein product is CSVGTGGHQPQHF.

The chain is built from TRBV9 and TRBJ2-2; the D is unclear. V was clipped by 1 base and J by 6 bases, with 7 bases between them. The CDR3 is 13 residues long. From germline, CDR1 is SGDLS and CDR2 YYNGEE. CDR3 nucleotide sequence: TGTGCCAGCAGCGTAAGGTTGCCCGGGGAGCTGTTTTTT. It codes for CASSVRLPGELFF.

J is TRBJ1-4 and V is TRBV14; D possibly corresponds to TRBD1 (5 bases). This CDR3 has 16 amino acids. Germline CDR1 is SGHDN and CDR2 is FVKESK. Trimming cost V 1 base and J 3 bases, with 12 bases left between them. In DNA, the CDR3 is TGTGCCAGCAGCCAAGTACCAGGGTCCCCTAATGAAAAACTGTTTTTT. Translating gives CASSQVPGSPNEKLFF.

The chain links TRBV5-1 to TRBJ2-3; a weak D match, TRBD1 (5 bases). Per germline, CDR1 SGHRS and CDR2 YFSETQ. Trimming shortened V by 1 base and J by 5 bases, and 8 bases separated the two germline ends. The CDR3 loop spans 13 amino acids. Here the CDR3 DNA reads TGCGCCAGCAGCTTGTGGGGCAGAGATACGCAGTATTTT. Translation: CASSLWGRDTQYF.

This sequence joins TRBV27 and TRBJ2-7, with a weak D call TRBD1 (5 bases). The CDR3 is made up of 14 amino acids. Germline-derived CDR1 and CDR2 are MNHEY and SMNVEV (reference sequence). Trimming cost V 3 bases and J 3 bases, with 12 bases left between them. The CDR3 spells CASSFRAYNYEQYF. The CDR3 coding sequence is TGTGCCAGCAGTTTCAGGGCTTATAACTACGAGCAGTACTTC.

V and J are TRBV24-1 and TRBJ2-4; D gene unclear. CDR1 KGHDR and CDR2 SFDVKD come from the germline V gene. This CDR3 spans 17 amino acids. V was trimmed by 1 base and J by 1 base, leaving 13 bases between them. The CDR3 nucleotides are TGTGCCACCAGTGATTTTGGCCGCCGCGGCGCCAAAAACATTCAGTACTTC. This sequence encodes CATSDFGRRGAKNIQYF.

This clonotype was counted many times. This chain links TRBV20-1 with TRBJ1-5, with TRBD1 identical over 7 bases. V gave up 4 bases and J gave up 6 bases; unmatched junction bases: 6. The CDR3 has 13 residues. Per germline, CDR1 DFQATT and CDR2 SNEGSKA (reference sequence). The CDR3 reads CSANTGVGQPQHF. The CDR3 DNA sequence: TGCAGTGCTAATACAGGGGTGGGTCAGCCCCAGCATTTT.

The chain uses TRBV7-2 and TRBJ1-2; 10 bases map to TRBD1. In germline, CDR1 is SGHTA, CDR2 FQGNSA. V lost 3 bases and J lost 6; bases outside the gene matches: 7. This CDR3 spans 15 amino acids. The CDR3 sequence is CASSFTTGGMDGYTF. CDR3 coding DNA: TGTGCCAGCAGCTTCACGACAGGGGGCATGGATGGCTACACCTTC.

This clonotype was recorded at least ten times. The chain employs TRBV4-3 and TRBJ2-3, with D maybe TRBD2 (5 bases). Trimming took 0 bases from V and 1 from J, leaving 8 bases between them. Germline assignment: CDR1 LGHNA and CDR2 YSLEER. There are 15 residues in the CDR3. CDR3 amino acids: CASSQDWGGTDTQYF. The CDR3 nucleotides read TGCGCCAGCAGCCAAGATTGGGGAGGCACAGATACGCAGTATTTT.

This clonotype came up a few times. The J gene is TRBJ2-3, the V gene TRBV7-9, with TRBD2 matching 9 bases. Germline V lookup: CDR1 SEHNR, CDR2 FQNEAQ (reference sequence). The CDR3 loop spans 15 amino acids. J lost 5 bases, V lost 3 bases, and 6 bases had no gene match. CDR3 residues: CASSFLAGAQDTQYF. For the CDR3, the DNA is TGTGCCAGCAGCTTCTTAGCGGGGGCCCAAGATACGCAGTATTTT.

V and J are TRBV7-3 and TRBJ2-3; possible D gene TRBD2, 6 bases. CDR3 size: 15 residues. V lost 3 bases to trimming and J lost 1 base, with 11 bases between them. CDR1 is SGHTA, CDR2 FQGTGA, per germline. CDR3 region: CASSFHGGGTDTQYF. The CDR3 DNA reads TGTGCCAGCAGCTTCCACGGGGGTGGCACAGATACGCAGTATTTT. Supplemented by reference TRBV7-3 and TRBJ2-3, the full variable domain reads GAGVSQTPSNKVTEKGKYVELRCDPISGHTALYWYRQSLGQGPEFLIYFQGTGAADDSGLPNDRFFAVRPEGSVSTLKIQRTERGDSAVYLCASSFHGGGTDTQYFGPGTRLTVL.

The genes are TRBV29-1 and TRBJ2-3; D is ambiguous. There are 11 residues in the CDR3. Trimming took off 5 bases at V and 3 bases at J, with 6 bases between the two ends. Germline CDR1 and CDR2: SQVTM and ANQGSEA. The CDR3 loop reads CSVYGTDTQYF. In nucleotides, the CDR3 is TGCAGCGTTTACGGAACAGATACGCAGTATTTT.

This clonotype was counted between two and nine times. This rearrangement joins TRBV6-5 to TRBJ2-1, with TRBD2 matching over 11 bases. The CDR3 length is 19 residues. Germline-derived CDR1 and CDR2 are MNHEY and SVGAGI. J was trimmed by 1 base and V by 2 bases; bases with no gene match: 10. The chain's CDR3 is CASSYRLLAGGQSYNEQFF. CDR3 DNA: TGTGCCAGCAGTTACAGGCTGCTAGCGGGGGGTCAGTCCTACAATGAGCAGTTCTTC.

The V gene is TRBV5-1, the J gene TRBJ1-1; D possibly corresponds to TRBD1 (5 bases). The V end lost 3 bases, the J end lost 6 bases, and 18 bases lay between the germline ends. The CDR3 totals 15 residues. Germline V gene sequence: CDR1 SGHRS, CDR2 YFSETQ. CDR3 loop: CASSWDSVVSSEAFF. CDR3 bases: TGCGCCAGCAGCTGGGACTCCGTGGTTTCGTCTGAAGCTTTCTTT.

This clonotype showed up many times. The gene calls are TRBV7-2 and TRBJ1-1; D is undetermined. V lost 3 bases and J 0 bases, leaving 5 bases between the germline ends. CDR3 length: 13 residues. Germline CDR1 and CDR2: SGHTA and FQGNSA. The DNA for the CDR3 is TGTGCCAGCAGCTTCTCGGTGAACACTGAAGCTTTCTTT. Translating gives CASSFSVNTEAFF.

V and J are TRBV7-9 and TRBJ1-1, with unresolved D. The CDR3 extends over 15 amino acids. With 1 base removed from V and 0 bases from J, the gap between germline ends came to 9 bases. Per the germline V gene, CDR1 is SEHNR and CDR2 is FQNEAQ (reference sequence). CDR3 region: CASSLVVGMNTEAFF. CDR3 DNA sequence: TGTGCCAGCAGCTTAGTAGTCGGCATGAACACTGAAGCTTTCTTT. The entire variable domain, with the rest obtained from reference TRBV7-9 and TRBJ1-1, is as follows: DTGVSQNPRHKITKRGQNVTFRCDPISEHNRLYWYRQTLGQGPEFLTYFQNEAQLEKSRLLSDRFSAERPKGSFSTLEIQRTEQGDSAMYLCASSLVVGMNTEAFFGQGTRLTVV.

There are many counts of this clonotype. The J gene is TRBJ2-2, the V gene TRBV7-2, with D tentatively TRBD1 (5 bases). The CDR3 runs 15 residues. Trimming stripped 2 bases from V and 3 bases from J, with 10 bases between. Germline V gene data show CDR1 as SGHTA and CDR2 as FQGNSA. This CDR3 is CASSLRQGDTGELFF. Here the CDR3 DNA reads TGTGCCAGCAGCTTACGGCAGGGCGACACCGGGGAGCTGTTTTTT.

This clonotype was observed a handful of times. The genes are TRBV7-6 and TRBJ1-1; maybe TRBD1 (5 bases). Per germline, CDR1 SGHVS and CDR2 FNYEAQ. Trimming took off 5 bases at V and 0 bases at J, with 10 bases between the two ends. This CDR3 is 14 amino acids long. The DNA for the CDR3 is TGTGCCAGCAGCGCGTTACAGGTGAACACTGAAGCTTTCTTT. Translating it yields CASSALQVNTEAFF.

The V and J genes are TRBV5-1 and TRBJ1-4; D might be TRBD1 (5 bases). This CDR3 has 17 residues. The germline V gene encodes CDR1 SGHRS and CDR2 YFSETQ. The ends were cut back, 4 bases at V and 7 bases at J, with 23 bases in the middle. CDR3: CASSPSRPQGIGEKLFF. CDR3 bases: TGCGCCAGCAGCCCCTCTCGACCCCAGGGAATAGGTGAAAAACTGTTTTTT.

The genes are TRBV28 and TRBJ2-7; D is ambiguous. This CDR3 region has 14 residues. V lost 4 bases and J 0 bases, leaving 10 bases between the germline ends. Per germline, CDR1 MDHEN and CDR2 SYDVKM. The CDR3 is CASSSPGASYEQYV. The CDR3 bases are TGTGCCAGCAGTTCCCCGGGCGCCTCCTACGAGCAGTACGTC.

This clonotype was observed many times. The chain links TRBV7-2 to TRBJ2-3, with TRBD2 identical over 8 bases. The trim removed 0 bases at V and 1 base at J, leaving 3 bases unmatched. This CDR3 region has 16 residues. Germline CDR1 and CDR2: SGHTA and FQGNSA. The CDR3 DNA reads TGTGCCAGCAGCTTAGCGGGGACTAGAGGCACAGATACGCAGTATTTT. Protein: CASSLAGTRGTDTQYF.

This clonotype was detected only a few times. The chain combines TRBV13 with TRBJ1-2, with D perhaps matching TRBD1 (6 bases). The germline V gene has CDR1 PRHDT and CDR2 FYEKMQ (reference sequence). This CDR3 has 12 residues. Trimming took off 5 bases at V and 9 bases at J, with 13 bases between the two ends. CDR3 nucleotides: TGTGCCAGCAGCGTCGGACAGCTACGCTACACCTTC. It encodes CASSVGQLRYTF.